The subject of this entry is one T cell receptor (beta chain). Its target is not known. This entry belongs to a study of T cell responses to AZD1222 COVID-19 vaccine. Study at large: It was second doses at about 4 or about 12 weeks that were pooled.

The V and J ends lost 6 bases and 1 base respectively, with 12 bases between them. The length of the CDR3 is 14 residues. Germline CDR1 MGHDK, CDR2 SYGVNS. Study-level points and caveats: Spike-specific TCR breadth rose after two AZD1222 doses, and depth rose as well. The donor cohort was predominantly white British with a female majority, and clonal diversity may have been underestimated.

Assay used: immunoSEQ multiplex PCR; TCRdb lists only in-frame clones, some missing. The data contain about 190,000 clones, around 93% of them singletons. The TCR sequence derives from an adult in good health. The sequencing used peripheral blood, collected on day 0 of AZD1222 vaccination. The chain has TRBV25-1 and TRBJ1-1; D gene ambiguous. This chain's CDR3 is CASSPYLPNTEAFF. The CDR3 DNA reads as TGTGCCAGCAGCCCCTACCTGCCGAACACTGAAGCTTTCTTT.